This T cell receptor beta chain emerged from a study of beta chain features in type 1 diabetes. At the level of the study: Cell yields, gender and age were comparable in patients and healthy donors. The study, taken as a whole, reports: Lower insertion and higher deletion counts appeared at VDJ junctions in type 1 diabetes patients. Patients' naive, central memory and regulatory TCRB repertoires appeared more alike than those of healthy donors. Shortening of TCRB CDR3s, moderate but significant, appeared in all four CD4+ subsets of Type 1 diabetes patients.

As every portion of the isolated RNA was reverse transcribed, the sequencing read expressed TCRB transcripts. The method was immunoSEQ multiplex PCR; TCRdb's version includes in-frame clones alone and lacks a portion of them. The repertoire holds roughly 180,000 clones, with roughly 7.1% as singletons. This clone was seen a handful of times. The antigen is undetermined. Sequencing was carried out using central memory CD4+ T cells from blood. This TCR derives from a middle-aged woman with type 1 diabetes.

The CDR3, as DNA: TGTGCCAGCAGCCCGGGACAGATTAGTACGAACACCGGGGAGCTGTTTTTT. Residues: CASSPGQISTNTGELFF. The chain combines TRBV5-4 with TRBJ2-2; 7 positions agree with TRBD1. The CDR3 is made up of 17 amino acids. Germline assignment: CDR1 SGHNT and CDR2 YYREEE (reference sequence). With 4 bases clipped from V and 0 bases from J, the junction kept 9 bases outside the gene matches.